This TCR beta chain was sequenced during a study of CD8+ T cells in alopecia areata. Study-level findings and limits: In blood and scalp, many expanded lesional clones persisted during tofacitinib. Tofacitinib delivered significant drops in scalp clonality and in expanded CD8+ clones among the top 100.

Once RNA had been extracted, it was reverse transcribed into cDNA to act as the sequencing template. Data came from immunoSEQ multiplex PCR; TCRdb stores just in-frame clones and leaves some out. The sample lists about 210,000 clones; 64% were seen once. Treatment here: oral pan-JAK inhibitor, 5-10 mg twice daily. Lesional scalp tissue (obtained by punch biopsy) and peripheral blood were collected from alopecia areata patients. Isolation of CD4+ and CD8+ T cells from PBMCs was achieved by sorting. As concerns this clone: The target antigen is unknown.

In germline, CDR1 is SEHNR, CDR2 FQNEAQ (reference sequence). The CDR3 is 15 amino acids. With V trimmed by 1 base and J by 5 bases, 7 bases remained unmatched. Sequencing used CD4+ T cells sorted from blood, obtained at week 4, from a patient treated with tofacitinib. This clonotype was obtained from a human donor with alopecia areata. The chain uses TRBV7-9 and TRBJ2-7; the match to TRBD1 covers 8 bases. The CDR3 is CASSLVTGVVHEQYF. The CDR3 DNA sequence: TGTGCCAGCAGCTTAGTGACAGGGGTAGTCCACGAGCAGTACTTC.